The following is a T cell receptor (beta chain) sequence with its context. Its cognate antigen is unknown. This sample stems from a study of CXCR3-negative and CXCR3-positive naive CD8 T cells. Study overall: Cumulative TRB read yield was some 140 million, averaging about 1.5 +/- 0.3 million per library.

This CDR3 comprises 16 residues. Germline V gene data show CDR1 as SGHDN and CDR2 as FVKESK. The method, 5' RACE with UMI labels, was used to prepare the TRB cDNA libraries. TCRdb reanalyzed the 5' RACE reads, giving one entry per CDR3 protein sequence and no DNA. This sample carries 100,000 to 150,000 distinct CDR3 sequences, with 0.45% to 0.55% going to the ten biggest clones. CD45RO-CCR7+CD27+CD95- marked naive CD8+ T cells. Broader study findings: Whereas both naive subsets had comparably high diversity, memory CD8+ cells had much lower diversity. Comparison of naive cells showed more hydrophobic TRB CDR3s in CXCR3-positive than in CXCR3-negative naive cells.

V usage is TRBV14 and J usage is TRBJ2-3; TCRdb indicates TRBD2, and absent DNA this call remains unverified. The TCR originated in a human donor in good health. Some clones in this sample may be carry-over from other donors' samples. Sequencing was done on a sample of naive CXCR3- CD8+ T cells from blood. Noted subset: CD45RO-CCR7+CD27+CD95- naive CD8+ T cells lacking CXCR3 (TNR3-). CDR3: CASSQEGTSGTDTQYF.